The text below deals with one T cell receptor (beta chain). Its antigen remains undetermined. The input lacks base qualities; no much larger clone sits a single base away. At one collaborating source in Seattle, patients were enrolled during active infection and were followed longitudinally through the course of disease. Collaborating institutions collected whole blood in K2EDTA tubes following their own protocols. For TCRbeta analysis, collaborators shipped samples in one of three forms: frozen whole blood, isolated PBMCs, or DNA extracted from either of those sample types. The CDR3 contains 15 residues, cysteine and phenylalanine counted. Of the read, only the CDR3 DNA is kept; its 45 bases are in frame from base 1. CDR1 is given as MNHEY and CDR2 as SVGEGT, both from the germline V gene. The junction carries 16 bases between V and J, which are trimmed by 3 bases and 5 bases respectively. This specimen belongs to a study of blood T cell repertoires in COVID-19 (TCRdb year 2020). Study-wide context: Samples covering the acute and convalescent phases of COVID-19 were provided by collaborators in the United States, Italy and Spain. Samples came from the ongoing ImmuneRACE study (first 160 participants) plus 1,254 subjects from 6 global collaborators. The repertoires were released in a freely available public database intended as a resource for research on the immune response to SARS-CoV-2. The material from the prospective study consisted of cDNA or gDNA derived from T cells, B-cell-depleted T cells, or PBMCs. Deeply sampled blood TCRbeta repertoires from subjects exposed to, actively infected with, or recovered from COVID-19 were included in the dataset. Sample metadata almost always included a de-identified subject ID, COVID-19 status, age in years and sex. Where available, HLA class I and class II types were taken from metadata supplied by the sample provider and were not determined by assay-based typing. The full study reports these points: How much clinical and demographic metadata was included differed by source and by participant, and the metadata was provided uncurated.

TCRbeta CDR3 regions were amplified from genomic DNA by means of the immunoSEQ Assay, a bias-controlled multiplex PCR. The authors' analysis ran thus. Nucleated cell counts per sample were estimated from amplification of reference gene primers within the assay. Sequence reads were collapsed and filtered to measure the absolute abundance of every unique TCRbeta CDR3 rearrangement. For each sample, productive Simpson clonality was calculated as the square root of Simpson's diversity index over productive rearrangements. This is the immuneACCESS table as TCRdb keeps it, with only in-frame sequences that have V and J called. A part of the clones is gone; compared with another copy, unresolved V genes explain less than half, and the rest is unexplained. From that table come the V and J calls and clone size; the DNA was used to work out D and trimming. For this sample there are around 150,000 clones; around 93% appear just once. The ten largest clones represent about 4.8% of the sample.

This chain joins TRBV6-2 or TRBV6-3 to TRBJ2-5; TRBD1 is perhaps the D gene, given 5 matching bases. This sequence originates from a man aged 25-45 years with COVID-19, enrolled during active disease. Sequenced input: peripheral blood. The base sequence is TGTGCCAGCAGTTATACAGGAACCGTGGGGGAGACCCAGTACTTC. It codes for CASSYTGTVGETQYF.